These T cell receptor beta chains were read from a single sample in a study of T cell changes during pregnancy in multiple sclerosis. Here immunoSEQ multiplex PCR was the method, and the copy in TCRdb shows in-frame clones only, minus some. The data contain about 110,000 clones, 85% to 95% of them singletons. This material consisted of peripheral blood, taken in the third trimester of pregnancy. Every receptor here comes from a female donor in good health, enrolled as a control in a pregnancy study. The CDR3 runs from the conserved cysteine through the conserved F or W. Each record gives: D gene, V gene, J gene, clone size, CDR3 protein, CDR3 DNA. A D gene is named only where the DNA matches it firmly. The size of a clone is reported for some rows only, either as once, few or many, or as a class for expanded clones.

>.|TRBV18|TRBJ1-5|.
CASRVGSSNQPQHF
TGTGCCAGCCGCGTGGGCTCGAGCAATCAGCCCCAGCATTTT
>TRBD1|TRBV6-1|TRBJ2-5|once
CASSTGSETQYF
TGTGCCAGCTCGACAGGGTCAGAGACCCAGTACTTC
>.|TRBV5-6|TRBJ2-5|.
CASSTPWAVDQETQYF
TGTGCCAGCTCCACCCCCTGGGCAGTGGACCAAGAGACCCAGTACTTC
>.|TRBV30|TRBJ2-7|once
CAGGPALRGPMSEQYF
TGTGCCGGGGGCCCAGCCCTCAGAGGGCCAATGTCGGAGCAGTACTTC
>.|TRBV9|TRBJ2-6|.
CASSVEGGFHSGANVLTF
TGTGCCAGCAGCGTTGAGGGCGGGTTCCACTCTGGGGCCAACGTCCTGACTTTC
>.|TRBV5-1|TRBJ1-5|.
CASSLDINQPQHF
TGCGCCAGCAGCTTGGATATCAATCAGCCCCAGCATTTT
>.|TRBV6-5|TRBJ1-2|.
CASSQGYGYTF
TGTGCCAGCAGTCAGGGTTATGGCTACACCTTC
>TRBD1|TRBV7-2|TRBJ2-6|once
CASSPQGTGANVLTF
TGTGCCAGCAGCCCACAGGGGACCGGGGCCAACGTCCTGACTTTC
>TRBD2|TRBV28|TRBJ2-3|.
CASRTSGGAGTDTQYF
TGTGCCAGCAGGACTAGCGGGGGGGCCGGCACAGATACGCAGTATTTT
>TRBD2|TRBV13|TRBJ2-3|.
CASSSLAGGPTDTQYF
TGTGCCAGCAGCTCCTTAGCGGGGGGGCCCACAGATACGCAGTATTTT
>TRBD2|TRBV9|TRBJ2-3|.
CASSAIAGTSTDTQYF
TGTGCCAGCAGCGCGATAGCGGGGACTAGCACAGATACGCAGTATTTT
>TRBD1|TRBV30|TRBJ1-2|.
CASSGQGSQGYTF
TGTGCCTCCAGTGGACAGGGCTCGCAGGGCTACACCTTC
>.|TRBV5-1|TRBJ2-2|.
CASSFGTPTGGELFF
TGCGCCAGCAGCTTTGGGACTCCCACCGGCGGGGAGCTGTTTTTT
>.|TRBV7-3|TRBJ1-2|.
CASSFRSFGYGYTF
TGTGCCAGCAGCTTTCGGAGTTTCGGTTATGGCTACACCTTC
>TRBD1|TRBV5-1|TRBJ2-3|.
CASSPRTGADTQYF
TGCGCCAGCAGCCCCCGGACAGGGGCAGATACGCAGTATTTT
>.|TRBV5-6|TRBJ2-5|.
CASSLGPGQETQYF
TGTGCCAGCAGCTTGGGTCCGGGACAAGAGACCCAGTACTTC
>TRBD2|TRBV19|TRBJ2-1|.
CASSPLAGIYNEQFF
TGTGCCAGTAGTCCTCTAGCGGGGATCTACAATGAGCAGTTCTTC
>.|TRBV10-3|TRBJ2-1|.
CAITNLARDEQFF
TGTGCCATCACTAATCTGGCACGGGATGAGCAGTTCTTC
>.|TRBV23-1|TRBJ1-3|.
CASSQGQLRSGNTIYF
TGCGCCAGCAGTCAAGGACAGTTGAGGAGTGGAAACACCATATATTTT
>TRBD2|TRBV27|TRBJ2-3|.
CASSLVGGGAPRPDTQYF
TGTGCCAGCAGTTTAGTGGGCGGGGGGGCCCCGAGGCCAGATACGCAGTATTTT
>.|TRBV4-2|TRBJ2-5|.
CASSQVGGFQETQYF
TGTGCCAGCAGCCAAGTTGGTGGCTTTCAAGAGACCCAGTACTTC
>.|TRBV4-1|TRBJ1-2|once
CASSQVVGGYGYTF
TGCGCCAGCAGCCAAGTGGTAGGGGGCTATGGCTACACCTTC
>TRBD1|TRBV29-1|TRBJ2-3|.
CSVGTGRTDTQYF
TGCAGCGTTGGGACAGGGAGAACAGATACGCAGTATTTT
>.|TRBV19|TRBJ1-2|.
CASSNPSGGYTF
TGTGCCAGTAGTAACCCCTCCGGGGGCTACACCTTC
>TRBD1|TRBV27|TRBJ2-1|.
CASSFADRGNEQFF
TGTGCCAGCAGTTTCGCGGACAGGGGCAATGAGCAGTTCTTC
>.|TRBV7-3|TRBJ2-1|.
CASSLEGRHEQFF
TGTGCCAGCAGCTTAGAGGGGAGGCATGAGCAGTTCTTC
>TRBD2|TRBV4-3|TRBJ2-1|.
CASSQDDLAGGRDEQFF
TGCGCCAGCAGCCAAGACGATCTAGCGGGGGGGAGAGATGAGCAGTTCTTC
>.|TRBV5-8|TRBJ2-3|.
CASSFTRIIDTQYF
TGTGCCAGCAGCTTTACTAGAATTATAGATACGCAGTATTTT
>.|TRBV6-1|TRBJ2-3|.
CASSESRGWEISDTQYF
TGTGCCAGCAGTGAAAGTAGGGGGTGGGAGATATCAGATACGCAGTATTTT
>TRBD2|TRBV7-6|TRBJ2-2|.
CASRGTRASAGELFF
TGTGCCAGCAGAGGGACTAGGGCTTCGGCCGGGGAGCTGTTTTTT
>.|TRBV7-2|TRBJ1-4|.
CASSLVYGVQEKLFF
TGTGCCAGCAGCTTAGTTTACGGGGTACAGGAAAAACTGTTTTTT
>TRBD1|TRBV5-1|TRBJ2-5|.
CASSSSDRGGETQYF
TGCGCCAGCAGCTCATCCGACAGGGGTGGAGAGACCCAGTACTTC
>.|TRBV30|TRBJ2-1|once
CAWSPRGYRAQFF
TGTGCCTGGAGCCCGAGGGGATACAGGGCACAGTTCTTC
>TRBD2|TRBV29-1|TRBJ2-3|.
CSVEDKALAGGLRDVMTDTQYF
TGCAGCGTTGAAGATAAGGCGCTAGCGGGGGGTTTGAGGGATGTCATGACAGATACGCAGTATTTT
>.|TRBV7-2|TRBJ1-6|.
CASSLERSRGVMDSPLHF
TGTGCCAGCAGCTTAGAAAGGAGTCGGGGAGTGATGGATTCACCCCTCCACTTT
>.|TRBV7-3|TRBJ2-3|.
CASSPTLSGQTSTDTQYF
TGTGCCAGCAGCCCTACCCTTTCGGGACAAACTAGCACAGATACGCAGTATTTT
>TRBD1|TRBV25-1|TRBJ1-2|.
CASSEYGIGTAFYGYTF
TGTGCCAGCAGTGAATATGGGATCGGGACAGCCTTCTATGGCTACACCTTC
>TRBD1|TRBV11-3|TRBJ2-7|.
CASSRTRGQGGEQYF
TGTGCCAGCAGCCGTACCCGGGGACAGGGGGGCGAGCAGTACTTC
>.|TRBV6-5|TRBJ1-6|.
CASSYSALSPLHF
TGTGCCAGCAGTTACTCAGCCCTTTCACCCCTCCACTTT
>TRBD1|TRBV19|TRBJ1-6|.
CASSIQGDNSPLHF
TGTGCCAGTAGTATCCAGGGGGATAATTCACCCCTCCACTTT
>.|TRBV5-4|TRBJ1-1|.
CASSFGATEAFF
TGTGCCAGCAGCTTCGGAGCTACTGAAGCTTTCTTT
>TRBD1|TRBV14|TRBJ1-1|.
CASSQAGTGGVLAFF
TGTGCCAGCAGCCAGGCCGGGACAGGGGGTGTATTGGCTTTCTTT
>.|TRBV6-5|TRBJ1-2|.
CASRATGLSYTF
TGTGCCAGCAGAGCGACAGGTTTGAGCTACACCTTC
>.|TRBV30|TRBJ1-6|few
CAWSSTGLGSPLHF
TGTGCCTGGAGTTCCACAGGCCTCGGTTCACCCCTCCACTTT
>TRBD1|TRBV11-1|TRBJ2-5|.
CASSLLRATGARETQYF
TGTGCCAGCAGCCTCCTTAGGGCAACAGGGGCGCGGGAGACCCAGTACTTC
>.|TRBV6-1|TRBJ2-7|.
CASNPTGSSYEQYF
TGTGCCAGCAATCCGACGGGATCCTCCTACGAGCAGTACTTC
>TRBD1|TRBV4-3|TRBJ1-3|.
CASSQLKTDRGYSGNTIYF
TGCGCCAGCAGCCAGCTAAAGACGGACAGGGGATACTCTGGAAACACCATATATTTT
>TRBD1|TRBV6-6|TRBJ2-7|.
CASSYPVGTGGREQYF
TGTGCCAGCAGTTACCCCGTGGGGACAGGGGGCAGGGAGCAGTACTTC
>.|TRBV25-1|TRBJ1-1|once
CASSETRAGGATEAFF
TGTGCCAGCAGTGAGACTCGCGCGGGGGGTGCCACTGAAGCTTTCTTT